A selection of T cell receptor beta chains follows, all from one sample in a study of OX40 agonist ivuxolimab in advanced cancers. Repertoires were generated with immunoSEQ multiplex PCR, while TCRdb's copy carries only in-frame clones and drops some. The sample has around 70,000 clones, over 80% seen once. The sample was CD4+ or CD8+ T cells sorted from blood, taken in a trial of the OX40 agonist ivuxolimab. All receptors derive from an adult with an advanced solid tumor such as melanoma, head and neck, liver or kidney cancer. Each CDR3 is given with its conserved first and last residue.

V gene | CDR3 protein
TRBV7-9 | CASSLTTGVYEQFF
TRBV27 | CASGTGGPYEQYF
TRBV6-1 | CASSMAGPTGELFF
TRBV27 | CASSLRDISNTGELFF
TRBV4-2 | CASSQGLAKETQYF
TRBV7-2 | CASSPSTDTAFYGYTF
TRBV11-3 | CASSLDRGGYQPQHF
TRBV6-1 | CASSEEIGRGQQETQYF
TRBV2 | CAIKWGGDQETQYF
TRBV27 | CASSFQGSRPYEQYF
TRBV6-5 | CASSYQAANYGYTF
TRBV2 | CASSGVGTGVHNEQFF
TRBV29-1 | CSALPRPGGGYNEQFF
TRBV4-2 | CASSQGTDEQYF
TRBV27 | CASSLLSGSPEQYF
TRBV5-4 | CASSEGVTQPQHF
TRBV6-1 | CASSEAFVGRGDQETQYF
TRBV5-8 | CASSITSGRANEQFF
TRBV30 | CAWSVPGLSSYEQYF
TRBV5-5 | CASSSQSGVRDTEAFF
TRBV7-2 | CASSTARGGETQYF
TRBV9 | CASSFSGEQFF